This record covers a single T cell receptor (beta chain). This clonotype occurred a few times. What antigen it recognizes has not been identified. The input lacks base qualities; no much larger clone sits a single base away. This sample is part of a study of patients and donors after allogeneic stem cell transplantation (dated by TCRdb to the early 2020s). Inclusive of the bounding cysteine and phenylalanine, the CDR3 is 13 residues long. CDR3 DNA is the only sequence kept; it has 39 bases, read in frame from the first base. The germline V gene (reference sequence) yields SEHNR for CDR1 and FQNEAQ for CDR2. V is cut by 4 bases and J by 1 base, and the space between the germline ends is 7 bases. Library creation used RT-PCR. Sequencing relied on a NextSeq 550. TCRdb applied fastp at Q25 and MiXCR to the public reads, then kept only in-frame beta chains. Identical CDR3 protein sequences are pooled into one entry, listed with their most common genes and DNA. In this sample the table shows about 76,000 distinct CDR3 sequences, about 30% of which occur a single time. The ten largest account for 26% of the sample.

This sequence was found in a human donor who was either an allogeneic HSCT recipient or a stem cell or donor lymphocyte infusion donor (not recorded which). It is not recorded whose cells these are; they may come from a transplant donor. The chain links TRBV7-9 with TRBJ1-2; no confident D gene assignment can be made. Input material: blood, either unsorted or a sorted T cell fraction (not recorded which). The CDR3 protein sequence reads: CASSYDGNYGYTF. The sequenced DNA is TGTGCCAGCAGCTACGACGGTAACTATGGCTACACCTTC.